These T cell receptor beta chains were read from a single sample in a study of blood T cell repertoires in COVID-19. Libraries were prepared by immunoSEQ multiplex PCR; TCRdb keeps only in-frame clonotypes and omits some of them. The table has 100,000 to 150,000 clones, roughly 88% seen once. Sequencing was performed on peripheral blood. The receptor source for this set is an elderly woman with acute or convalescent COVID-19. Both conserved end residues are part of each CDR3. A D gene is named only where the DNA matches it firmly. Clone size is given for some rows only: seen once, a few or many times, or a class if the clone is expanded.

.,TRBD2,TRBJ2-1,TRBV4-2,TGTGCCAGCAGCCAAAACCCTAGCGGTTCCTCCTACAATGAGCAGTTCTTC,CASSQNPSGSSYNEQFF
few,TRBD1,TRBJ1-2,TRBV20-1,TGCAGTGCGGGGGACTGGGACAGTAGCACCTTC,CSAGDWDSSTF
.,.,TRBJ2-7,TRBV18,TGTGCCAGCTCACCAGGGCCGTCCTACGAGCAGTACTTC,CASSPGPSYEQYF
.,.,TRBJ2-5,TRBV11-2,TGTGCCAGCAGCTCCAGGTGGTACCAAGAGACCCAGTACTTC,CASSSRWYQETQYF
.,TRBD1,TRBJ1-4,TRBV23-1,TGCGCCAGCAGTCATTTTGGGACAGAGAAAGAAAAACTGTTTTTT,CASSHFGTEKEKLFF
few,.,TRBJ1-5,TRBV10-3,TGTGCCATCAGTGAAGTGGGAGGCAATCAGCCCCAGCATTTT,CAISEVGGNQPQHF
.,.,TRBJ1-1,TRBV4-2,TGTGCCAGCAGCCAGAGGGAAGCCCTTAACACTGAAACTTTCTTT,CASSQREALNTETFF
.,.,TRBJ2-3,TRBV10-3,TGTGCCATCAGTTTCGGGGGAGTCACAGATACGCAGTATTTT,CAISFGGVTDTQYF
.,TRBD2,TRBJ2-3,TRBV7-2,TGTGCCAGCAGCCGCTGGGGGAGCGGGACCTCGGATACGCAGTATTTT,CASSRWGSGTSDTQYF
.,.,TRBJ2-7,TRBV27,TGTGCCAGCAGGTCCTTGGGGCGAAACGGGTTCGAGCAGTACTTC,CASRSLGRNGFEQYF
.,TRBD2,TRBJ2-1,TRBV27,TGTGCCAGCAGACCTCCAAGGCTAGCGGGATCCTACAATGAGCAGTTCTTC,CASRPPRLAGSYNEQFF
.,.,TRBJ2-5,TRBV5-4,TGTGCCAGCAGCCCCCAGTTAGCACGGGAGACCCAGTACTTC,CASSPQLARETQYF
few,.,TRBJ1-1,TRBV11-1,TGTGCCAGCAGCCTCGAAAGCTCGAGTGAAGCTTTCTTT,CASSLESSSEAFF
.,TRBD2,TRBJ2-7,TRBV5-1,TGCGCCAGCGCCGGGGGGGGGCCCCCTGACGAGCAGTACTTC,CASAGGGPPDEQYF
.,TRBD2,TRBJ2-2,TRBV7-6,TGTGCCAGCAGCGTATTAGCGGGGGGGTTCTCGAGGACCGGGGAGCTGTTTTTT,CASSVLAGGFSRTGELFF
.,TRBD1,TRBJ1-2,TRBV12-5,TGTGCTAGTGGGGTAACAGGGGTTAACTATGGCTACACCTTC,CASGVTGVNYGYTF
.,TRBD2,TRBJ2-1,TRBV7-3,TGTGCCAGCAGCGTTGACAGCGGGGTTTACAATGAGCAGTTCTTC,CASSVDSGVYNEQFF
.,.,TRBJ1-1,TRBV7-9,TGTGCCAGCCGACAACAGGGTTCGGAGAACACTGAAGCTTTCTTT,CASRQQGSENTEAFF
.,.,TRBJ2-2,TRBV4-2,TGTGCCAGCAGCCAAGCAGGGAACACCGGGGAGCTGTTTTTT,CASSQAGNTGELFF
once,TRBD2,TRBJ2-5,TRBV6-2/TRBV6-3,TGTGCCAGCAGTCGAGCGGGAAACCAAGAGACCCAGTACTTC,CASSRAGNQETQYF
.,.,TRBJ1-6,TRBV7-9,TGTGCCAGCAGCTTATACGGGGGGGATTCACCCCTCCACTTT,CASSLYGGDSPLHF
.,TRBD1,TRBJ1-5,TRBV24-1,TGTGCCACCAGCCCCGGGGCGGGACAGACTAGCAATCAGCCCCAGCATTTT,CATSPGAGQTSNQPQHF
.,TRBD1,TRBJ2-5,TRBV7-9,TGTGCCAGCAGCTTAGTAGGGGGCATCGGAGAGACCCAGTACTTC,CASSLVGGIGETQYF
.,TRBD1,TRBJ2-3,TRBV9,TGTGCCAGCAGCACGACCCCGGACAGGGGTACGCAGTATTTT,CASSTTPDRGTQYF
.,.,TRBJ1-1,TRBV19,TGTGCCAGTAGTATGGTAGGGGTGGGGACTGAAGCTTTCTTT,CASSMVGVGTEAFF